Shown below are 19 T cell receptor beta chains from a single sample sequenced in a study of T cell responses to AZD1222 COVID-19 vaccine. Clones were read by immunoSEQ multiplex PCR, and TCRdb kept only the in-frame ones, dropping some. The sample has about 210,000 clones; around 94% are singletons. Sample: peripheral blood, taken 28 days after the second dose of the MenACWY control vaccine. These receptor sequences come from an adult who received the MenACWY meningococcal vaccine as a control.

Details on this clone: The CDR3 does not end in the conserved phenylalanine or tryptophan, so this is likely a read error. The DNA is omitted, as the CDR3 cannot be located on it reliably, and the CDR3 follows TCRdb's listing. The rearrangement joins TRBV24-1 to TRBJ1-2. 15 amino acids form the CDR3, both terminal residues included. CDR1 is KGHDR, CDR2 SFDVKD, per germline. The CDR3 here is CATSDLQGKTGAGSR.

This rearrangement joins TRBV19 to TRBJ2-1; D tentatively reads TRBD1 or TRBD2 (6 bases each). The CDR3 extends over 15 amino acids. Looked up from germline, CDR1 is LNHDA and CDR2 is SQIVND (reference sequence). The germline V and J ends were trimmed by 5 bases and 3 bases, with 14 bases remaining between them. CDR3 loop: CASSSGASDYNEQFF. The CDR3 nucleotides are TGTGCCAGTAGTTCGGGGGCTTCAGACTACAATGAGCAGTTCTTC.

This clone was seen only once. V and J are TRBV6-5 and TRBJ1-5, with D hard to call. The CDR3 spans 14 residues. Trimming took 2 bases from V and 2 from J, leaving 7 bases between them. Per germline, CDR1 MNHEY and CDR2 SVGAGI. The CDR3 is CASSYKDGNQPQHF. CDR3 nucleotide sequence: TGTGCCAGCAGTTACAAGGACGGCAATCAGCCCCAGCATTTT.

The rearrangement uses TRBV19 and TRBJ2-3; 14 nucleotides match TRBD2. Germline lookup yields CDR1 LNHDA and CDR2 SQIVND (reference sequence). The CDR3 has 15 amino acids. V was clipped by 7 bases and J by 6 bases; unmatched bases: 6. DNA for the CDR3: TGTGCCAGTAACCCCGGGACTAGCGGGGGCGATACGCAGTATTTT. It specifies CASNPGTSGGDTQYF.

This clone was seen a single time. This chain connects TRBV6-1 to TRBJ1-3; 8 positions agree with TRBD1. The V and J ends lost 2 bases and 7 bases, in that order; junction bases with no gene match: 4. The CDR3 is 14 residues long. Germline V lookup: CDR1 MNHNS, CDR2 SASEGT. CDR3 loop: CASSEPGDRNTIYF. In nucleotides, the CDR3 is TGTGCCAGCAGTGAACCAGGGGACAGGAACACCATATATTTT.

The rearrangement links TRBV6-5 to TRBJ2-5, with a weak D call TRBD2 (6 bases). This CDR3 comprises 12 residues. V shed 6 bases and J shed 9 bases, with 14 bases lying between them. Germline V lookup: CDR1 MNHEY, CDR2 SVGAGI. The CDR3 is CASSVKEGAQYF. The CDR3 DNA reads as TGTGCCAGCAGCGTAAAGGAGGGCGCCCAGTACTTC.

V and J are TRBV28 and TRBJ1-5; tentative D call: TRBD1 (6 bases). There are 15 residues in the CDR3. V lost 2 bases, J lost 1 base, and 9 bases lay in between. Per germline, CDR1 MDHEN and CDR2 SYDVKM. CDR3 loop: CASSLIQGSNQPQHF. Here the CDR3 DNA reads TGTGCCAGCAGTTTAATCCAGGGGAGCAATCAGCCCCAGCATTTT.

CDR3 in amino acids: CASSSGTGNSPLHF. CDR3 bases: TGTGCCAGCAGCTCCGGGACAGGGAATTCACCCCTCCACTTT. V and J are TRBV7-9 and TRBJ1-6; 9 bases are shared with TRBD1. Germline V gives CDR1 SEHNR, CDR2 FQNEAQ (reference sequence). This CDR3 contains 14 residues. V shed 4 bases and J 7 bases; nucleotides not matched to a gene: 2.

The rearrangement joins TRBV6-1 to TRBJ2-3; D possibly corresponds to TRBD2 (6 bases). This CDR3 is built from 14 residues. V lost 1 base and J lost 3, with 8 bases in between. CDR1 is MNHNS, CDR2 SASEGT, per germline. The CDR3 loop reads CASSEGAGTDTQYF. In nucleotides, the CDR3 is TGTGCCAGCAGTGAAGGGGCGGGGACAGATACGCAGTATTTT.

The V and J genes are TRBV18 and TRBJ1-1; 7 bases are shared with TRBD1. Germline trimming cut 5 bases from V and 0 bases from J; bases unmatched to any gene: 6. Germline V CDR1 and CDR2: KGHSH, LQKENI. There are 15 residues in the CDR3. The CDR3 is CASSFPGTVNTEAFF. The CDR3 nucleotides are TGTGCCAGCTCATTTCCCGGGACAGTGAACACTGAAGCTTTCTTT.

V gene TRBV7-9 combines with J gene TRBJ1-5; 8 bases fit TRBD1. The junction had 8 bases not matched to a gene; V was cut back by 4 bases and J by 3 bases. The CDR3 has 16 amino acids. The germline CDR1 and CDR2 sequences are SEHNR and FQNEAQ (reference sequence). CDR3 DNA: TGTGCCAGCAGCTCCTCCGAGGACAGGGACAATCAGCCCCAGCATTTT. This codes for CASSSSEDRDNQPQHF.

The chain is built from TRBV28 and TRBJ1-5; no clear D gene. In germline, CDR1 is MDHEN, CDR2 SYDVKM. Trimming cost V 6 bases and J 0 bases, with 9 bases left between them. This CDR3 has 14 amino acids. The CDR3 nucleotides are TGTGCCAGCAGAGGCAGTTATAGCAATCAGCCCCAGCATTTT. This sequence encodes CASRGSYSNQPQHF.

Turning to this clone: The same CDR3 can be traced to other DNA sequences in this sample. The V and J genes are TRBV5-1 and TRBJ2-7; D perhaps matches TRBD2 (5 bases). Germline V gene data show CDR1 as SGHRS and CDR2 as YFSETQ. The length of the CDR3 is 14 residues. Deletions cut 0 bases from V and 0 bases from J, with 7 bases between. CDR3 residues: CASSLERGSYEQYF. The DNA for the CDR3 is TGCGCCAGCAGCTTGGAACGGGGCTCCTACGAGCAGTACTTC.

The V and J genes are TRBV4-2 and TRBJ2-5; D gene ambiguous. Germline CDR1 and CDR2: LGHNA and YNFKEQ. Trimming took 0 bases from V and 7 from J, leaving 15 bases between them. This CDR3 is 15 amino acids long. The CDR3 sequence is CASSQEVAPAVTQYF. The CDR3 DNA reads TGTGCCAGCAGCCAAGAGGTTGCTCCGGCAGTGACCCAGTACTTC.

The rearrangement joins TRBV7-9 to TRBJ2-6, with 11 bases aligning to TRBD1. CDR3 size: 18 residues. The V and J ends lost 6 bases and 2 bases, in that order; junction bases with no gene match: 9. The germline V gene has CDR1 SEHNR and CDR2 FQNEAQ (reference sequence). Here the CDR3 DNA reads TGTGCCAGCAGTCGTTGGACAGGGGGCAAGGCTGGGGCCAACGTCCTGACTTTC. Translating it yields CASSRWTGGKAGANVLTF.

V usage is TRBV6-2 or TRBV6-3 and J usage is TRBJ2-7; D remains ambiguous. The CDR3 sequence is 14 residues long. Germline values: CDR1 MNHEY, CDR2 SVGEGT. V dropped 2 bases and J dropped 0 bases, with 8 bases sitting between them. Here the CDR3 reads CASSYRTNSYEQYF. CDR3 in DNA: TGTGCCAGCAGTTACAGGACGAACTCCTACGAGCAGTACTTC.

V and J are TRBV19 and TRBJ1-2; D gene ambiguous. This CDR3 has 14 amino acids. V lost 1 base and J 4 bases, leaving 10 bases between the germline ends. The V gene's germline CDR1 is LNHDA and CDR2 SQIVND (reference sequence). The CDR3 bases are TGTGCCAGTAGTATAGCGGGCAGGCGCTATGGCTACACCTTC. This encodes CASSIAGRRYGYTF.

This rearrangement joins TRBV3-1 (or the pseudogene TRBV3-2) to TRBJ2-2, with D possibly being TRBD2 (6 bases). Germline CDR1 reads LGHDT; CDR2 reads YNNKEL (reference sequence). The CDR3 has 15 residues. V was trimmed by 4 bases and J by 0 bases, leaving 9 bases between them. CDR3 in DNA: TGTGCCAGCAGCCCGGGCGGGACGAACACCGGGGAGCTGTTTTTT. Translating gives CASSPGGTNTGELFF.

The CDR3 DNA reads TGTGCCAGCAGCCCGACCGGGACTAGCACCGGGGAGCTGTTTTTT. It is translated as CASSPTGTSTGELFF. The V gene is TRBV5-4, the J gene TRBJ2-2, with 8 bases that match TRBD2. The germline V gene encodes CDR1 SGHNT and CDR2 YYREEE (reference sequence). V shed 4 bases, J shed 4 bases, and the junction held 6 bases outside the gene matches. CDR3 size: 15 residues. Drawing the rest from reference TRBV5-4 and TRBJ2-2, the complete variable domain is ETGVTQSPTHLIKTRGQQVTLRCSSQSGHNTVSWYQQALGQGPQFIFQYYREEENGRGNFPPRFSGLQFPNYSSELNVNALELDDSALYLCASSPTGTSTGELFFGEGSRLTVL.